There are a few counts of the clone carrying this TCR beta chain. Antigen unknown. The CDR3 extends over 13 amino acids. The ends were cut back, 2 bases at V and 5 bases at J, with 10 bases in the middle. Germline V lookup: CDR1 SGHRS, CDR2 YFSETQ. This entry is derived from a study of identical twins. Each cDNA held unique molecular identifiers, and template switching gave it a universal primer site. TCRdb re-called the 5' RACE reads through MiXCR, storing one row per CDR3 protein. The sample has 450,000 to 650,000 distinct CDR3 sequences, about 15% seen once. Study-level findings and limits: Out-of-frame alpha sequences shared by twins were enriched for low generation probability. Less excess twin sharing appeared in beta out-of-frame sequences.

This sample also appeared in a second study, on yellow fever vaccine responses in identical twins.

The receptor was isolated from a woman aged 18-30 years in good health. J is TRBJ1-2 and V is TRBV5-1; D is undetermined. Material: CD4+ T cells sorted from blood. The DNA of the CDR3 is TGCGCCAGCAGCTTCCGCAGAAAATATGGCTACACCTTC. Amino acid sequence: CASSFRRKYGYTF.